These 7 T cell receptor beta chains were sequenced from one sample in a study of blood T cell repertoires in COVID-19. TCRdb's copy holds only in-frame clones and misses some; the assay was immunoSEQ multiplex PCR. The sample contains approximately 270,000 clones, 85% to 90% of which appear only once. Sequenced input: PBMCs or T cells enriched from blood (not recorded which). These receptor sequences come from a man aged 35-49 years who had recovered from COVID-19.

With respect to this clone: The junction and the germline gene differ at one end; a read error may be behind it. The chain is built from TRBV19 and TRBJ2-1; no clear D gene. The CDR3 loop spans 14 amino acids. From germline, CDR1 is LNHDA and CDR2 SQIVND (reference sequence). The CDR3 loop is CASSRAQLPNEQFF. The CDR3 DNA reads as TGTGCCAGCAGTAGGGCCCAGCTCCCCAATGAGCAGTTCTTC.

The V call is TRBV30, the J call TRBJ1-6; D is possibly TRBD1 (5 bases). The CDR3 runs to 14 residues. V was cut by 0 bases and J by 4 bases, with 7 bases left in between. Germline V CDR1 and CDR2: GTSNPN, SVGIG (reference sequence). The CDR3 spells CAWSVQDYNSPLHF. In DNA form, the CDR3 reads TGTGCCTGGAGTGTACAGGATTATAATTCACCCCTCCACTTT.

This chain uses TRBV30 with TRBJ1-1; TRBD1 agrees at 7 bases. Germline CDR1 GTSNPN, CDR2 SVGIG (reference sequence). Trimming removed 4 bases from V and 9 bases from J; junction bases left unmatched: 17. This CDR3 contains 15 residues. DNA for the CDR3: TGTGCCTGGATGAGGGACAGAACACTGAAGCGGAAAGCTTTCTTT. Encoded protein: CAWMRDRTLKRKAFF.

The chain recombines TRBV28 with TRBJ1-2; TRBD1 aligns across 8 bases. Germline lookup yields CDR1 MDHEN and CDR2 SYDVKM. With V trimmed by 3 bases and J by 8 bases, 14 bases remained unmatched. The CDR3 totals 16 residues. CDR3 coding DNA: TGTGCCAGCAGTTTCTTAAACCCCGGACAGGGAGAAGGCTACACCTTC. It translates to CASSFLNPGQGEGYTF.

This chain connects TRBV18 to TRBJ1-5; 7 positions match TRBD1. Germline CDR1 is KGHSH and CDR2 is LQKENI. This CDR3 region has 16 residues. Unmatched junction bases numbered 5, after V lost 3 bases and J lost 0 bases. For the CDR3, the DNA is TGTGCCAGCTCACCCGGGACAGTCGATAGCAATCAGCCCCAGCATTTT. It codes for CASSPGTVDSNQPQHF.

This chain joins TRBV5-8 and TRBJ2-2; D is uncertain. Trimming took 6 bases from V and 5 from J, leaving 11 bases between them. CDR3 length: 13 amino acids. Germline CDR1 reads SGHTS; CDR2 reads YDEGEE. The CDR3 reads CASTLTRTGELFF. The CDR3 region has the DNA TGTGCCAGCACCCTAACCCGAACCGGGGAGCTGTTTTTT.

This chain connects TRBV24-1 to TRBJ1-4; D not resolved. V dropped 9 bases and J dropped 4 bases, with 11 bases sitting between them. This CDR3 region has 13 residues. Germline CDR1 KGHDR, CDR2 SFDVKD. In DNA, the CDR3 is TGTGCCACCCTCGCGGAGGATAATGAAAAACTGTTTTTT. It codes for CATLAEDNEKLFF.